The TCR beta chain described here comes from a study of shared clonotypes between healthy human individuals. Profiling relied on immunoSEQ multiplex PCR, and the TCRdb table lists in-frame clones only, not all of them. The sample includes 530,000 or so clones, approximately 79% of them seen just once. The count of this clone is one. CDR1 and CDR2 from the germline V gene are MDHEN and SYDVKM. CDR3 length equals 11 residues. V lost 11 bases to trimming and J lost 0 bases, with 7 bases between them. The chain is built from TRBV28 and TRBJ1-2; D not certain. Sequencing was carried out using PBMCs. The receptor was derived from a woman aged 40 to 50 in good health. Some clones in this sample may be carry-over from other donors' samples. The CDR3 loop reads CALLTNYGYTF. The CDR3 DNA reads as TGTGCCTTACTAACTAACTATGGCTACACCTTC.